This T cell receptor (beta chain) stems from a study of T cell changes during pregnancy in multiple sclerosis. The assay was immunoSEQ multiplex PCR, and TCRdb's table has in-frame clones only and misses some. The top ten clones hold 8.1% of a sample with roughly 38,000 clones, roughly 93% of them seen once. The CDR3 sequence is 17 residues long. The V and J genes are TRBV21-1 and TRBJ1-5. TRBV21-1 is an annotated pseudogene. This TCR was recovered from a female donor with multiple sclerosis, enrolled in a pregnancy study. Sequencing was performed on CD8+ T cells from peripheral blood mononuclear cells, taken in the third trimester of pregnancy. CDR3 amino acids: CASSKPKAIRYNQPQHF. The CDR3 coding sequence is TGTGCCAGCAGCAAACCAAAAGCCATTCGATACAATCAGCCCCAGCATTTT.